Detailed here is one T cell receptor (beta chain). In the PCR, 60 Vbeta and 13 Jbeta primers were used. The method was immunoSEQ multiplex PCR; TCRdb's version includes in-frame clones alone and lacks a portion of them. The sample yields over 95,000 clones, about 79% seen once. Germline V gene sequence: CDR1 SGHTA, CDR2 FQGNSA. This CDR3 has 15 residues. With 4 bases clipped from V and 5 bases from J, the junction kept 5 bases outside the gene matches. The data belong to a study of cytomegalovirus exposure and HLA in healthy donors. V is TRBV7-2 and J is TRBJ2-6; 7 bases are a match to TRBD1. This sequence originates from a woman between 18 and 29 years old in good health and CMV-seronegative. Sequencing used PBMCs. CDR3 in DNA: TGTGCCAGCAGCTCCAGACAGGGCTGGGCCAACGTCCTGACTTTC. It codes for CASSSRQGWANVLTF.